The sequence of this T cell receptor beta chain was determined in a study of T cell responses to AZD1222 COVID-19 vaccine. As for this clone: As yet, its antigen is unknown.

Second-dose intervals of approximately 4 or approximately 12 weeks were pooled. Findings and caveats of the study: The donor group comprised mostly white British people and more females; the analysis possibly underestimated clonal diversity. Only a handful of AZD1222 recipients were seropositive at baseline.

Clones were read by immunoSEQ multiplex PCR, and TCRdb kept only the in-frame ones, dropping some. The repertoire holds about 120,000 clones, with approximately 91% as singletons. Looked up from germline, CDR1 is LGHDT and CDR2 is YNNKEL (reference sequence). There are 15 residues in the CDR3. The germline V and J ends were trimmed by 7 bases and 3 bases, with 16 bases remaining between them. This receptor was taken from an adult who received the AZD1222 COVID-19 vaccine. This chain links TRBV3-1 (or the pseudogene TRBV3-2) with TRBJ1-3, with D uncertain. Sequenced here: peripheral blood, sampled 28 days after the second AZD1222 dose. The CDR3 DNA sequence: TGTGCCAGCACGTCGACAACGACGAGTGGAAACACCATATATTTT. Translated: CASTSTTTSGNTIYF.